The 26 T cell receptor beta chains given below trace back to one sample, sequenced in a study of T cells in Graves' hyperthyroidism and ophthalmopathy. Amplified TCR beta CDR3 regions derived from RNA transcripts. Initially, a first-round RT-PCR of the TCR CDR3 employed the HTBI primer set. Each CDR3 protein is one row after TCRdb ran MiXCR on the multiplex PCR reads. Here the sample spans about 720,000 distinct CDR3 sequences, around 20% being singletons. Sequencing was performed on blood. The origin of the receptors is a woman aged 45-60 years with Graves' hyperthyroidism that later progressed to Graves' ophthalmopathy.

CDR3 amino acids: CASSYSNARVNQPQHF. CDR3 sequence (DNA): TGTGCCAGCAGTTACTCCAACGCCCGGGTCAATCAGCCCCAGCATTTT. This rearrangement joins TRBV6-2 or TRBV6-3 to TRBJ1-5; D gene ambiguous. V was pared by 0 bases and J by 3 bases, with 12 bases between. Germline CDR1 MNHEY, CDR2 SVGEGT. The CDR3 is 16 residues long.

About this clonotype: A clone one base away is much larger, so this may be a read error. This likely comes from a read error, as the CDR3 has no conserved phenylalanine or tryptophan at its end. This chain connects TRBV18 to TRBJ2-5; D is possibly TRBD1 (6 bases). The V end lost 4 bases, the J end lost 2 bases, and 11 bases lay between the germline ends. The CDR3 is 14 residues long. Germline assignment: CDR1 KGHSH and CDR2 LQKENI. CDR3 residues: CASSRDTQQETQYL. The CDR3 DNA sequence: TGTGCCAGCTCACGGGACACCCAGCAAGAGACCCAGTACCTC.

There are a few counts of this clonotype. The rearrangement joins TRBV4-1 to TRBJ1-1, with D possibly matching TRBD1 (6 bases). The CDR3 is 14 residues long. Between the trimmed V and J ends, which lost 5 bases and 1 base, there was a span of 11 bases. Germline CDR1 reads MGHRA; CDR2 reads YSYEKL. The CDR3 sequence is CASSKKGGNTEAFF. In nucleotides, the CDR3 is TGCGCCAGCAGCAAAAAAGGGGGGAACACTGAAGCTTTCTTT.

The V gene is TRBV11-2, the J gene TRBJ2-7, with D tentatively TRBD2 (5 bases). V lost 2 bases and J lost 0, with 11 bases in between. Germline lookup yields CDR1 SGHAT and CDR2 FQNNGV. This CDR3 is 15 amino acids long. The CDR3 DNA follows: TGTGCCAGCAGCTTACCTCGACGGGACTCCTACGAGCAGTACTTC. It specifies CASSLPRRDSYEQYF.

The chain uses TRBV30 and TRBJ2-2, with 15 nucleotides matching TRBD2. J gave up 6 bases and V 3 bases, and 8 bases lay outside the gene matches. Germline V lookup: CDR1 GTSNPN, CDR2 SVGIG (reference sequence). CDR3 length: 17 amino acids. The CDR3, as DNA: TGTGCCTGGAGCGGACTAGCGGGGGGGCCGGGCGCCGGGGAGCTGTTTTTT. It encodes CAWSGLAGGPGAGELFF.

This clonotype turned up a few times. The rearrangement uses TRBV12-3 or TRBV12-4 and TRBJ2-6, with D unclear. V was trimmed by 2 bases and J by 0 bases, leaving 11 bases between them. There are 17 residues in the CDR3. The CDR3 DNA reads TGTGCCAGCAGTTTAACCCCTACAATCTCTGGGGCCAACGTCCTGACTTTC. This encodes CASSLTPTISGANVLTF.

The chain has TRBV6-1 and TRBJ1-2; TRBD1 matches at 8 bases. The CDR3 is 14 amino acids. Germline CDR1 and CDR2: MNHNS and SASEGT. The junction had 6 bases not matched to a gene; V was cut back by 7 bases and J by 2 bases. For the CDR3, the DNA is TGTGCCAGCAAGGACAGGGCCCTAAACTATGGCTACACCTTC. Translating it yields CASKDRALNYGYTF.

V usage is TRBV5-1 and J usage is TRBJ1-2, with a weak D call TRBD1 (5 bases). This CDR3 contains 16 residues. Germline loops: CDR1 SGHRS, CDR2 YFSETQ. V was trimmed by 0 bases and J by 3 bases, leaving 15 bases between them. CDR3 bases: TGCGCCAGCAGCTTGGACGGGACCGTCCTTGACTATGGCTACACCTTC. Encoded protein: CASSLDGTVLDYGYTF.

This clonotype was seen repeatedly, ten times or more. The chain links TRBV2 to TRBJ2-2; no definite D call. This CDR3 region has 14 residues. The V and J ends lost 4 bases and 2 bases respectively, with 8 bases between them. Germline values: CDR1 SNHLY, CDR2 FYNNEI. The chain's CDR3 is CASSVRVNTGELFF. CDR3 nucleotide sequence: TGTGCCAGCAGTGTCCGGGTTAACACCGGGGAGCTGTTTTTT.

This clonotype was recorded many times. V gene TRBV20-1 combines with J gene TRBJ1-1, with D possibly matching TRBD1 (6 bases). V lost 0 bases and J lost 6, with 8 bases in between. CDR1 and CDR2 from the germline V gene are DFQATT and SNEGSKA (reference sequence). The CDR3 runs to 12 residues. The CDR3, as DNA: TGCAGTGCTAGAGATAGGGGGGCTGAAGCTTTCTTT. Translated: CSARDRGAEAFF.

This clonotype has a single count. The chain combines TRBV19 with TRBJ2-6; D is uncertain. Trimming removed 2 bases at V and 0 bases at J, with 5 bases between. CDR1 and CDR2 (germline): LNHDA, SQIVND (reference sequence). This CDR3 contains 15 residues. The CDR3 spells CASSIKYSGANVLTF. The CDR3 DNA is TGTGCCAGTAGTATAAAGTACTCTGGGGCCAACGTCCTGACTTTC.

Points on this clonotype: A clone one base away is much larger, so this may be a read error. CDR3 protein: CGSSQVWLAEGNEQFF. CDR3 DNA sequence: TGTGGCAGCAGCCAAGTATGGCTAGCGGAAGGGAATGAGCAGTTCTTC. The V and J genes are TRBV3-1 and TRBJ2-1; 7 bases map to TRBD2. The CDR3 runs to 16 residues. Germline loops: CDR1 LGHDT, CDR2 YNNKEL (reference sequence).

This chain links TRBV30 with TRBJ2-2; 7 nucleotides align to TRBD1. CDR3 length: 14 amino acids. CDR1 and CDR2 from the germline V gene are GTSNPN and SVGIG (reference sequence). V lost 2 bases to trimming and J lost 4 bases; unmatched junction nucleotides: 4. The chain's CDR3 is CAWSYTGVTGELFF. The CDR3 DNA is TGTGCCTGGAGTTATACAGGGGTCACCGGGGAGCTGTTTTTT.

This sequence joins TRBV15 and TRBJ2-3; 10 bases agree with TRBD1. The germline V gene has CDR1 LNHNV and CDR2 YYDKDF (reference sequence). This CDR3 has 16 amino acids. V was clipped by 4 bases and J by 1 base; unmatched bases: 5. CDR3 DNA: TGTGCCACCAGCACCTACGGGACAGGGGGCACAGATACGCAGTATTTT. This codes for CATSTYGTGGTDTQYF.

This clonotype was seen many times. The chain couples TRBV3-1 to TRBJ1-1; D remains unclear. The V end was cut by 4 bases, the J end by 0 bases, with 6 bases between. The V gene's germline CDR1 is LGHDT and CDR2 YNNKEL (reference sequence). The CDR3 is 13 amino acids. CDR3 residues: CASSPMLNTEAFF. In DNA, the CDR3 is TGTGCCAGCAGCCCGATGTTGAACACTGAAGCTTTCTTT.

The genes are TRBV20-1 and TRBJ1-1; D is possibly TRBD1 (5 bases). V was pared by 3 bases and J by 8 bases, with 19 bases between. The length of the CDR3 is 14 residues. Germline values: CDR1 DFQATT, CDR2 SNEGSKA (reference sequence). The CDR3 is CSARGPRELGEAFF. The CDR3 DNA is TGCAGTGCTAGGGGGCCTAGGGAGTTGGGGGAAGCTTTCTTT.

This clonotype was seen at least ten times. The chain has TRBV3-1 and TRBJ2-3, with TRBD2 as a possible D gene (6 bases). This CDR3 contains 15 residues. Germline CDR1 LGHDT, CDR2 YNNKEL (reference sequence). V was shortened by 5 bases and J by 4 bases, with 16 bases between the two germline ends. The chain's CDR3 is CASSSTPGSPDTQYF. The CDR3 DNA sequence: TGTGCCAGCAGCTCTACCCCCGGGAGCCCAGATACGCAGTATTTT.

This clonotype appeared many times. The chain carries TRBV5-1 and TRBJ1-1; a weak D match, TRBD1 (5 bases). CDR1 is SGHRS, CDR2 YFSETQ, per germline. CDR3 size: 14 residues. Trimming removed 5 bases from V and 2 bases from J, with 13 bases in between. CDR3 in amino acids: CASSRRDGNTEAFF. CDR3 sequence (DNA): TGCGCCAGCAGTCGCCGGGACGGTAACACTGAAGCTTTCTTT.

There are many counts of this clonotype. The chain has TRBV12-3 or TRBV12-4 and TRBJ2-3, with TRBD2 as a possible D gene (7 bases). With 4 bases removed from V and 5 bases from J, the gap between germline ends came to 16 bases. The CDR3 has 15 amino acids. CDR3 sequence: CASSWGGPVLDTQYF. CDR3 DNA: TGTGCCAGCAGTTGGGGGGGCCCGGTTTTAGATACGCAGTATTTT.

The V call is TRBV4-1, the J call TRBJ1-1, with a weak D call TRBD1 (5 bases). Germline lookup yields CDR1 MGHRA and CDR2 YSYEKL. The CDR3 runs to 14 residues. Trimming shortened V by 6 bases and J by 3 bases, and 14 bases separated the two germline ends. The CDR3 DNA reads TGCGCCAGCAGTCGCCCGGGACGGGACACTGAAGCTTTCTTT. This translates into CASSRPGRDTEAFF.

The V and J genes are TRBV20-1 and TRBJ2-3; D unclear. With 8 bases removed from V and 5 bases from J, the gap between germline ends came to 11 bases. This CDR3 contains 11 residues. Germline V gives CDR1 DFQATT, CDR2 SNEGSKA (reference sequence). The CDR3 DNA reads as TGCAGTAGAGCCTGGGGAGATACGCAGTATTTT. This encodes CSRAWGDTQYF.

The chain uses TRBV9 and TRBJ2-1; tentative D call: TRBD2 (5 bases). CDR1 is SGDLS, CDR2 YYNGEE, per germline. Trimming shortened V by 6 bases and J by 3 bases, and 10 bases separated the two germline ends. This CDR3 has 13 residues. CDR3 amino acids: CASNRGNYNEQFF. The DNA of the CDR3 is TGTGCCAGCAATCGAGGGAACTACAATGAGCAGTTCTTC.

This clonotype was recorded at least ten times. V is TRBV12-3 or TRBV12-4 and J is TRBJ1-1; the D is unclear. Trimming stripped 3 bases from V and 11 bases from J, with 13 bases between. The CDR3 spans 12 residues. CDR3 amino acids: CASSLEGLRAFF. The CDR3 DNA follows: TGTGCCAGCAGTTTGGAGGGTCTCAGGGCTTTCTTT.

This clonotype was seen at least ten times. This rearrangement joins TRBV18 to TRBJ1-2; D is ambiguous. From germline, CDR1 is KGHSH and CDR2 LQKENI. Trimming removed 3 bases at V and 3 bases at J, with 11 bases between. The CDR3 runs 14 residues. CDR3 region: CASSPEGPDYGYTF. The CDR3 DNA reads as TGTGCCAGCTCACCGGAGGGTCCCGACTATGGCTACACCTTC.

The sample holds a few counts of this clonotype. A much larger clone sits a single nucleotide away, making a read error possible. The CDR3 nucleotides read TGTGCCAGCAGTGAACTAACGGGGGGAGGAAATGAGCAGTTCTTC. Translated, it gives CASSELTGGGNEQFF. The rearrangement joins TRBV2 to TRBJ2-1; 7 bases map to TRBD2. From germline, CDR1 is SNHLY and CDR2 FYNNEI. CDR3 length equals 15 residues. With 2 bases clipped from V and 7 bases from J, the junction kept 8 bases outside the gene matches.

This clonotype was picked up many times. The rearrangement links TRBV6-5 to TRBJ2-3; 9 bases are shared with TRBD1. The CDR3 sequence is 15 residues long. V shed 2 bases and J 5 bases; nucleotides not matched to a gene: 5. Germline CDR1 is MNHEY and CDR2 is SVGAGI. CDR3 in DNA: TGTGCCAGCAGTTACGGGGACAGGGTGATAGATACGCAGTATTTT. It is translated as CASSYGDRVIDTQYF.